These T cell receptor beta chains were read from a single sample in a study of molecular identifiers for immune sequencing clone quantification. MiXCR, applied by TCRdb to the PCR reads, yields one record per CDR3 protein. The repertoire has 400,000 to 600,000 distinct CDR3 sequences, about 25% of them found once; the top ten carry 0.76%. Sequences were obtained from naive CD8+ T cells from blood, with Jurkat cell RNA spiked in. The receptors stem from a human donor in good health. Some libraries in this study had Jurkat cell RNA spiked in. Each CDR3 is given with its conserved first and last residue. A D gene is named only where the DNA matches it firmly. Part of the rows lack a size; the others show once, few, many or a class for expanded clones.

j_gene	v_gene	len	abundance	d_gene	CDR3nt	CDR3aa
TRBJ2-1	TRBV10-3	14	-	-	TGTGCCATCAGTGAGTCGAATGCTAGCGCTGAGCAGTTCTTC	CAISESNASAEQFF
TRBJ2-1	TRBV11-2	17	many	TRBD2	TGTGCCAGCAGCTTAGTAGGGCCTAGCGGGGGGGCCGCTGAGCAGTTCTTC	CASSLVGPSGGAAEQFF
TRBJ2-5	TRBV19	11	-	-	TGTGCCAGTAGTACCACAGAGACCCAGTACTTC	CASSTTETQYF
TRBJ2-2	TRBV3-1	16	few	-	TGTGCCAGCAGCCCCGTCGGGGCTGGTACCTCCGGGGAGCTGTTTTTT	CASSPVGAGTSGELFF
TRBJ2-2	TRBV5-4	15	-	TRBD1	TGTGCCAGCAGCTTCGCAGGGGGTTCCGCCGGGGAGCTGTTTTTT	CASSFAGGSAGELFF
TRBJ2-7	TRBV2	16	-	-	TGTGCCAGCAGTGAATTCAGGCCTCCGGGGACCTACGAGCGGTACTTC	CASSEFRPPGTYERYF
TRBJ2-1	TRBV10-3	16	few	TRBD1	TGTGCCATCAGTGACCCGGGACAGGCCTCCTACAATGAGCAGTTCTTC	CAISDPGQASYNEQFF
TRBJ2-5	TRBV7-8	15	-	TRBD1	TGTGCCAGCAGCACACACCGGGACAGAAAAGAGTCCCAGTACTTC	CASSTHRDRKESQYF
TRBJ2-3	TRBV6-6	16	few	-	TGTGCCAGCAGCCAGGCGGCGGCACCGAACACAGATACGCAGTATTTT	CASSQAAAPNTDTQYF
TRBJ2-3	TRBV6-5	15	-	-	TGTGCCAGCAGTTACCGAGGCTTCCAGGCAGATACGCAGTATTTT	CASSYRGFQADTQYF
TRBJ1-1	TRBV12-3/TRBV12-4	14	few	-	TGTGCCAGCAGTTTAGCAGTCCGGTACACTGAAGCTTTCTTT	CASSLAVRYTEAFF
TRBJ2-3	TRBV12-3/TRBV12-4	15	-	TRBD2	TGTGCCAGCAGTTTCAGCGGGGGGGGGCGGGATACGCAGTATTTT	CASSFSGGGRDTQYF
TRBJ2-1	TRBV19	15	few	-	TGTGCCAGTAGTACTTCTGACAGCCCCTACAATGAGCAGTTCTTC	CASSTSDSPYNEQFF
TRBJ2-7	TRBV7-9	14	few	-	TGTGCCAGCAGCTCCCCGGGGGAAATCCACGAGCAGTACTTC	CASSSPGEIHEQYF
TRBJ2-7	TRBV13	17	-	-	TGTGCCAGTAGCTTAGGAGAAACCTCGGCGGATTCCTACGGGCAGTACTTC	CASSLGETSADSYGQYF
TRBJ2-7	TRBV4-2	15	-	-	TGTGCCAGCAGCCAAGAAAGTGACTACCCCTACGAGCAGTACTTC	CASSQESDYPYEQYF
TRBJ2-3	TRBV20-1	15	few	-	TGCAGTGCTAGAGATTTTCGACAGAACACAGATACGCAGTATTTT	CSARDFRQNTDTQYF
TRBJ2-5	TRBV11-2	14	-	-	TGTGCCAGCAGCTTAGAGGTGGGGCAAGAGACCCAGTACTTC	CASSLEVGQETQYF
TRBJ2-5	TRBV3-1	11	many	-	TGTGCCAGCAGCCAAGGAGAGCCCCAGTACTTC	CASSQGEPQYF
TRBJ1-1	TRBV11-2	13	-	TRBD1	TGTGCCAGCAGGACAGGGATAAACACTGAAGCTTTCTTT	CASRTGINTEAFF
TRBJ2-2	TRBV14	16	few	TRBD1	TGTGCCAGCAGGGGACAGGGCGGGATGGACACCGGGGAGCTGTTTTTT	CASRGQGGMDTGELFF
TRBJ2-7	TRBV12-3/TRBV12-4	13	many	-	TGTGCCAGCAGCCCCCTGCCGGACTACGAGCAGTACTTC	CASSPLPDYEQYF
TRBJ1-1	TRBV28	13	-	-	TGTGCCACTTCGGACGGACTGAACACTGAAGCTTTCTTT	CATSDGLNTEAFF
TRBJ1-5	TRBV20-1	14	-	-	TGCAGTGCTAGTCCCGGGGGCTGGGGTCAGCCCCCGCATTTT	CSASPGGWGQPPHF
TRBJ1-1	TRBV9	13	many	-	TGTGCCAGCAGCGTAGTCGGGGACACTGAAGCTTTCTTT	CASSVVGDTEAFF
TRBJ2-5	TRBV11-2	20	-	TRBD1	TGTGCCAGCAGCTTCCCAACATCGAGACAGGGGGCGCCTTATGTGGAGACCCAGTACTTC	CASSFPTSRQGAPYVETQYF
TRBJ1-4	TRBV11-2	16	many	-	TGTGCCAGCAGCCTCCGTTCGGGGGGATCTAATGAAAAACTGTTTTTT	CASSLRSGGSNEKLFF
TRBJ2-3	TRBV7-8	13	many	TRBD2	TGTGCCAGCAGCCGGGGACTAACAGATACGCAGTATTTT	CASSRGLTDTQYF
TRBJ1-1	TRBV7-6	13	few	TRBD1	TGTGCCAGCAGACGATCAACAGGGGATGAAGCTTTCTTT	CASRRSTGDEAFF
TRBJ1-4	TRBV4-3	16	few	TRBD1	TGCGCCAGCAGCCAAGATCGGATCGGACAGGGCGAAAAACTGTTTTTT	CASSQDRIGQGEKLFF
TRBJ1-3	TRBV4-3	18	-	-	TGCGCCAGCAGCCAAGATCCTGGTGGCAGCACCTCTGGAAACACCACATATTTT	CASSQDPGGSTSGNTTYF
TRBJ2-1	TRBV4-3	15	many	-	TGCGCCAGCAGCCAGGCCAGGGGACCTTACAATGAGCAGTTCTTC	CASSQARGPYNEQFF